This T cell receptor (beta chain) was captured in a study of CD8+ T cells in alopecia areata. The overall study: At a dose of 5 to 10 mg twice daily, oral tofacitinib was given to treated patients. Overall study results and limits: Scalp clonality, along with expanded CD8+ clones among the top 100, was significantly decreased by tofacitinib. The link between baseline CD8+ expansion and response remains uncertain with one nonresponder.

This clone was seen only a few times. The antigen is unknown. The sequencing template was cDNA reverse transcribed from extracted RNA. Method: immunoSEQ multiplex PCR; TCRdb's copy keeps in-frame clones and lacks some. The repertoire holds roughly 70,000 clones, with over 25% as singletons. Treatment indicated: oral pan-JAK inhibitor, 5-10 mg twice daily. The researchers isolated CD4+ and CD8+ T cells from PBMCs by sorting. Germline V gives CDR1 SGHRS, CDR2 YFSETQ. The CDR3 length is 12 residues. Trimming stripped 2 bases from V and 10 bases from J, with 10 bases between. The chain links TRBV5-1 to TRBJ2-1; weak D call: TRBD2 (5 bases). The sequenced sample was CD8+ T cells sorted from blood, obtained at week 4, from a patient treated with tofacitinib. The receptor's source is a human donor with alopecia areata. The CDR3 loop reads CASSFSGDEQFF. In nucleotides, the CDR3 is TGCGCCAGCAGCTTCAGCGGAGACGAGCAGTTCTTC.